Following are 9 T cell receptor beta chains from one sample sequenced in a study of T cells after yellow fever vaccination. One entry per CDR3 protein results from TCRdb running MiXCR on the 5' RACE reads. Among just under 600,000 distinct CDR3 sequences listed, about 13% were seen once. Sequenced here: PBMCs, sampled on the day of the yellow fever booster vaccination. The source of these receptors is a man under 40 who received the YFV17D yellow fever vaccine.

CDR3 in DNA: TGTGCCAGCAGTTCAAGAGGGACAGGGGACACCGGGGAGCTGTTTTTT. It is translated as CASSSRGTGDTGELFF. The V and J genes are TRBV12-3 or TRBV12-4 and TRBJ2-2; 10 bases align to TRBD1. V gave up 4 bases and J gave up 3 bases; unmatched junction bases: 5. CDR3 length: 16 residues.

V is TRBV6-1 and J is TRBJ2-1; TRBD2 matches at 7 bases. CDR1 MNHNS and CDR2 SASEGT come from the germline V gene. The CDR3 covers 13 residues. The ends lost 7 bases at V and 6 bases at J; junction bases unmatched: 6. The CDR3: CASTPGGGNEQFF. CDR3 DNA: TGTGCCAGCACACCCGGCGGGGGCAATGAGCAGTTCTTC.

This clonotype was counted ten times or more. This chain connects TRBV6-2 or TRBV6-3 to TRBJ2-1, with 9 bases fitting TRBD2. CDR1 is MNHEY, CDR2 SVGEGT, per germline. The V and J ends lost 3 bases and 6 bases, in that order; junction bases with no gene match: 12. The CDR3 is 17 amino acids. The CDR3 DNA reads TGTGCCAGCAGTTATATGGGGCAGCGGGAGGATAGCAATGAGCAGTTCTTC. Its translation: CASSYMGQREDSNEQFF.

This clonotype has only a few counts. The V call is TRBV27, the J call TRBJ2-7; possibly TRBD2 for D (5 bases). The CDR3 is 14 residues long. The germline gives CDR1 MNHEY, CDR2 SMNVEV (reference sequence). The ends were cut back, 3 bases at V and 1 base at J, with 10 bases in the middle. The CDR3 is CASSLWERSYEQYF. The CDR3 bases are TGTGCCAGCAGTTTGTGGGAGAGGTCCTACGAGCAGTACTTC.

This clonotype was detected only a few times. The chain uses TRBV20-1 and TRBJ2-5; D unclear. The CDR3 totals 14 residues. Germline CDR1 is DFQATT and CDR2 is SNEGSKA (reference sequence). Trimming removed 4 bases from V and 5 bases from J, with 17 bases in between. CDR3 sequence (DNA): TGCAGTGCTACTCTGAGTCACGGTGGGGAGACCCAGTACTTC. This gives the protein CSATLSHGGETQYF.

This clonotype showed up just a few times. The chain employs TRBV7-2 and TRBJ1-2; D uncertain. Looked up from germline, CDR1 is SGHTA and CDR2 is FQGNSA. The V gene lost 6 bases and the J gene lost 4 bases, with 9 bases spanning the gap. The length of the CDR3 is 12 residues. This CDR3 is CASRQNRYGYTF. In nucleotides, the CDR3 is TGTGCCAGCAGACAGAACCGCTATGGCTACACCTTC.

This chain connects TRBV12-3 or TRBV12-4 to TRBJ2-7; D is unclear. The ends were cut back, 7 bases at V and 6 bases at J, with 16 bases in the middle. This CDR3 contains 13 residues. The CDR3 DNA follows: TGTGCCAGCAACCTCGGGTGGGCAGGCGAGCAGTACTTC. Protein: CASNLGWAGEQYF.

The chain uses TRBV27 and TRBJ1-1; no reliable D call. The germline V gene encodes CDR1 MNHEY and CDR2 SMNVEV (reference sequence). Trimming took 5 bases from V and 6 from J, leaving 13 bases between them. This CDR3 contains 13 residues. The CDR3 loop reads CASSTNSEAEAFF. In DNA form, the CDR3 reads TGTGCCAGCAGTACCAACTCAGAGGCTGAAGCTTTCTTT.

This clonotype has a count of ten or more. The CDR3 DNA reads as TGTGCCAGCAGTTTTTCTCAGAGCTCCTACAATGAGCAGTTCTTC. As protein: CASSFSQSSYNEQFF. V and J are TRBV12-3 or TRBV12-4 and TRBJ2-1, with D unclear. The CDR3 contains 15 residues. The V end was cut by 3 bases, the J end by 0 bases, with 9 bases between.